The next 31 T cell receptor beta chains were all read from a single sample in a study of multiple sclerosis patients with progressive multifocal leukoencephalopathy. The repertoire was sequenced with immunoSEQ multiplex PCR; TCRdb's copy has only in-frame clones and lacks some. The repertoire has 25,000 to 35,000 clones, 88% of them found once; the top ten carry about 1.1%. Time point defined: before natalizumab initiation. The material sequenced was PBMCs. These receptor sequences come from a human donor with multiple sclerosis.

The chain uses TRBV11-1 and TRBJ1-1; D possibly corresponds to TRBD1 (5 bases). The CDR3 contains 14 residues. Germline CDR1 and CDR2: SGHAT and FQDESV (reference sequence). The ends were cut back, 9 bases at V and 5 bases at J, with 19 bases in the middle. DNA for the CDR3: TGTGCCAGTACACCGGGACGTAAGAGAACTGAAGCTTTCTTT. Its protein product is CASTPGRKRTEAFF.

This chain connects TRBV6-1 to TRBJ2-1, with 13 bases fitting TRBD2. Losses at the gene ends were 4 bases for V and 4 bases for J; bases not matched to a gene: 7. The CDR3 is made up of 17 amino acids. CDR1 and CDR2 (germline): MNHNS, SASEGT. DNA for the CDR3: TGTGCCAGCAGTGGGGGGGGGACTAGCGGGGAATACAATGAGCAGTTCTTC. It translates to CASSGGGTSGEYNEQFF.

The chain combines TRBV4-1 with TRBJ2-2, with D perhaps TRBD2 (6 bases). V was clipped by 4 bases and J by 0 bases, with 12 bases between them. This CDR3 is 16 amino acids long. Germline V gene data show CDR1 as MGHRA and CDR2 as YSYEKL. CDR3 in amino acids: CASSPMGLPNTGELFF. CDR3 nucleotides: TGCGCCAGCAGCCCGATGGGACTTCCGAACACCGGGGAGCTGTTTTTT.

The chain carries TRBV29-1 and TRBJ1-2; 8 positions match TRBD1. Germline assignment: CDR1 SQVTM and CDR2 ANQGSEA. The CDR3 totals 12 residues. J gave up 2 bases and V 8 bases, and 4 bases lay outside the gene matches. The CDR3 loop is CSLGTGNYGYTF. The DNA for the CDR3 is TGCAGCTTAGGGACAGGAAACTATGGCTACACCTTC.

The chain recombines TRBV2 with TRBJ2-3, with 9 bases lining up with TRBD1. With V trimmed by 7 bases and J by 6 bases, 5 bases remained unmatched. CDR3 length: 13 residues. CDR1 is SNHLY and CDR2 is FYNNEI in the germline V gene. As DNA, the CDR3 is TGTGCCAGCAATAACAGGGGGCCCGATACGCAGTATTTT. It yields the protein CASNNRGPDTQYF.

The J gene is TRBJ1-3, the V gene TRBV7-9; a possible D gene is TRBD1 (5 bases). The V end was cut by 7 bases, the J end by 0 bases, with 13 bases between. The CDR3 length is 15 residues. Per germline, CDR1 SEHNR and CDR2 FQNEAQ (reference sequence). CDR3 amino acids: CASTLQEYSGNTIYF. DNA for the CDR3: TGTGCCAGCACCCTACAGGAGTACTCTGGAAACACCATATATTTT.

In nucleotides, the CDR3 is TGCGCCAGCAGCCAAGGGGCTAGCGCGTCCTACGAGCAGTACTTC. Translated, it gives CASSQGASASYEQYF. The chain is built from TRBV4-3 and TRBJ2-7, with a weak D call TRBD2 (6 bases). Trimming removed 1 base from V and 1 base from J, with 11 bases in between. This CDR3 has 15 residues. CDR1 is LGHNA, CDR2 YSLEER, per germline.

The chain couples TRBV4-3 to TRBJ2-1, with a tentative D call TRBD2 (5 bases). The CDR3 runs to 16 residues. In germline, CDR1 is LGHNA, CDR2 YSLEER. Trimming left V 0 bases short and J 3 bases short, with 12 bases between. The CDR3 DNA reads as TGCGCCAGCAGCCAAGAAGTGACGGGGAGCTACAATGAGCAGTTCTTC. Protein product: CASSQEVTGSYNEQFF.

The chain couples TRBV30 to TRBJ1-6; D call uncertain. This CDR3 region has 17 residues. CDR1 GTSNPN and CDR2 SVGIG come from the germline V gene (reference sequence). V was cut by 2 bases and J by 0 bases, with 14 bases left in between. CDR3 nucleotide sequence: TGTGCCTGGAGTAAAATGGCCTTAGGCTCCTATAATTCACCCCTCCACTTT. This codes for CAWSKMALGSYNSPLHF.

This clone came up once. Other DNA sequences within the sample encode an identical CDR3. The chain has TRBV11-1 and TRBJ2-6; the match to TRBD1 covers 9 bases. Germline V gene lookup returns CDR1 SGHAT and CDR2 FQDESV (reference sequence). The CDR3 contains 17 residues. With 4 bases clipped from V and 4 bases from J, the junction kept 8 bases outside the gene matches. CDR3 coding DNA: TGTGCCAGCAGCTCACAGGGGGCGGGGTCCGGGGCCAACGTCCTGACTTTC. The encoded protein is CASSSQGAGSGANVLTF.

V and J are TRBV4-3 and TRBJ1-2, with D maybe TRBD1 (6 bases). Trimming pared 1 base from V and 3 bases from J, leaving 9 bases between. The CDR3 totals 14 residues. Germline CDR1 and CDR2: LGHNA and YSLEER. In nucleotides, the CDR3 is TGCGCCAGCAGCCAAGCGGCAGGGGACTATGGCTACACCTTC. Amino acid sequence: CASSQAAGDYGYTF.

The gene calls are TRBV6-1 and TRBJ1-3; TRBD1 is a possible D gene (6 bases). Germline CDR1 is MNHNS and CDR2 is SASEGT. Between the trimmed V and J ends, which lost 4 bases and 2 bases, there was a span of 12 bases. This CDR3 spans 15 amino acids. The CDR3 DNA follows: TGTGCCAGCAGTGCCACAGGGTTCCCTGGAAACACCATATATTTT. Amino acid sequence: CASSATGFPGNTIYF.

The genes are TRBV10-3 and TRBJ2-5, with 7 bases lining up with TRBD1. J was trimmed by 3 bases and V by 8 bases; bases with no gene match: 9. The germline V gene has CDR1 ENHRY and CDR2 SYGVKD. CDR3 length equals 14 residues. CDR3 bases: TGTGCCATCGGACCCCGGACAGGTGAAGAGACCCAGTACTTC. The encoded protein is CAIGPRTGEETQYF.

V gene TRBV5-4 combines with J gene TRBJ2-7; D tentatively fits TRBD1 or TRBD2 (5 bases each). The CDR3 sequence is 12 residues long. Germline CDR1 is SGHNT and CDR2 is YYREEE (reference sequence). Trimming cost V 3 bases and J 4 bases, with 8 bases left between them. The CDR3 bases are TGTGCCAGCAGCTGGGGGAATTACGAGCAGTACTTC. Protein product: CASSWGNYEQYF.

V is TRBV5-8 and J is TRBJ2-3; D uncertain. With 4 bases removed from V and 2 bases from J, the gap between germline ends came to 8 bases. This CDR3 spans 13 amino acids. Germline V CDR1 and CDR2: SGHTS, YDEGEE. This CDR3 is CASSLRTTDTQYF. The CDR3 DNA reads TGTGCCAGCAGCCTCCGAACCACAGATACGCAGTATTTT.

The chain couples TRBV5-1 to TRBJ2-2, with D unresolved. Germline CDR1 is SGHRS and CDR2 is YFSETQ. Trimming shortened V by 1 base and J by 4 bases, and 8 bases separated the two germline ends. CDR3 length: 14 residues. Written as DNA, the CDR3 is TGCGCCAGCAGCTTGACAGTCAGCACCGGGGAGCTGTTTTTT. This sequence encodes CASSLTVSTGELFF.

The rearrangement links TRBV19 to TRBJ1-1; 7 bases match TRBD1. CDR1 is LNHDA and CDR2 is SQIVND in the germline V gene (reference sequence). The trim removed 0 bases at V and 3 bases at J, leaving 10 bases unmatched. This CDR3 region has 17 residues. The CDR3: CASSIDRDRDEDTEAFF. The CDR3 nucleotides read TGTGCCAGTAGTATAGACCGCGACAGGGATGAGGACACTGAAGCTTTCTTT.

The CDR3: CASSDLGSYNEQFF. The CDR3 nucleotides are TGCGCCAGCAGTGATCTGGGTTCCTACAATGAGCAGTTCTTC. J is TRBJ2-1 and V is TRBV10-2; D gene ambiguous. The CDR3 extends over 14 amino acids. CDR1 and CDR2 from the germline V gene are WSHSY and SAAADI. Between the trimmed V and J ends, which lost 3 bases and 1 base, there was a span of 7 bases.

This clone was counted a single time. The V call is TRBV29-1, the J call TRBJ1-1; possibly TRBD1 for D (6 bases). Germline-derived CDR1 and CDR2 are SQVTM and ANQGSEA. The CDR3 has 14 residues. Trimming shortened V by 3 bases and J by 4 bases, and 15 bases separated the two germline ends. CDR3 sequence reads: CSVEGGVGGTEAFF. The DNA for the CDR3 is TGCAGCGTTGAGGGGGGGGTAGGGGGCACTGAAGCTTTCTTT.

The V gene is TRBV5-1, the J gene TRBJ2-1; a weak D match, TRBD2 (6 bases). The CDR3 length is 15 residues. Germline values: CDR1 SGHRS, CDR2 YFSETQ. Trimming removed 3 bases from V and 4 bases from J, with 14 bases in between. CDR3 in amino acids: CASSSGTRTYNEQFF. The CDR3 nucleotides are TGCGCCAGCAGCTCCGGGACTCGAACATACAATGAGCAGTTCTTC.

This clone has just one count. This chain joins TRBV29-1 and TRBJ2-7; 7 nucleotides align to TRBD2. V dropped 4 bases and J dropped 4; count of bases not matched to a gene: 10. The CDR3 totals 14 residues. The germline CDR1 and CDR2 sequences are SQVTM and ANQGSEA. The chain's CDR3 is CSVVPGSAGYEQYF. CDR3 nucleotides: TGCAGCGTTGTACCCGGCTCAGCGGGATACGAGCAGTACTTC.

The V call is TRBV4-3, the J call TRBJ2-5; TRBD2 matches 7 bases. CDR1 and CDR2 (germline): LGHNA, YSLEER. The V gene end was trimmed by 1 base and the J gene end by 5 bases; junction bases not matched to a gene: 10. This CDR3 region has 16 residues. CDR3 DNA sequence: TGCGCCAGCAGCCAAGGGATGGGGGGGATCGACGAGACCCAGTACTTC. Amino acids: CASSQGMGGIDETQYF.

The chain is built from TRBV9 and TRBJ2-2; the match to TRBD1 covers 9 bases. Trimming removed 4 bases from V and 5 bases from J; junction bases left unmatched: 12. This CDR3 contains 17 residues. Germline loops: CDR1 SGDLS, CDR2 YYNGEE. The CDR3 here is CASSFLPGQGRTGELFF. Written as DNA, the CDR3 is TGTGCCAGCAGCTTCCTTCCGGGACAGGGTAGGACCGGGGAGCTGTTTTTT.

V gene TRBV15 combines with J gene TRBJ2-3; D may be TRBD1 or TRBD2 (7 bases each). This CDR3 region has 15 residues. Per germline, CDR1 LNHNV and CDR2 YYDKDF (reference sequence). Trimming shortened V by 8 bases and J by 4 bases, and 19 bases separated the two germline ends. DNA for the CDR3: TGTGCCACCGGACTAGGGGCAGGGGGGTCAGATACGCAGTATTTT. As protein: CATGLGAGGSDTQYF.

V usage is TRBV7-2 and J usage is TRBJ2-7; 11 nucleotides line up with TRBD2. The J segment lost 2 bases and the V segment lost 3 bases, leaving 3 bases of the junction unmatched. The CDR3 has 15 amino acids. Germline loops: CDR1 SGHTA, CDR2 FQGNSA. CDR3 amino acids: CASSFGTSGPYEQYF. The CDR3 coding sequence is TGTGCCAGCAGCTTCGGGACTAGCGGACCCTACGAGCAGTACTTC.

In its sample, this clone was seen a few times. V and J are TRBV27 and TRBJ1-1; D is perhaps TRBD1 (5 bases). CDR3 size: 13 residues. Trimming shortened V by 6 bases and J by 0 bases, and 8 bases separated the two germline ends. Germline assignment: CDR1 MNHEY and CDR2 SMNVEV (reference sequence). The CDR3 protein is CASRGPVNTEAFF. DNA for the CDR3: TGTGCCAGCAGGGGGCCGGTGAACACTGAAGCTTTCTTT.

This clone was detected only once. V gene TRBV7-9 combines with J gene TRBJ2-2, with D hard to call. The CDR3 contains 12 residues. V was trimmed by 2 bases and J by 5 bases, leaving 3 bases between them. Per germline, CDR1 SEHNR and CDR2 FQNEAQ (reference sequence). The CDR3 sequence: CASSLSTGELFF. Here the CDR3 DNA reads TGTGCCAGCAGCTTAAGTACCGGGGAGCTGTTTTTT. The full variable domain, with the rest looked up from reference TRBV7-9 and TRBJ2-2, is DTGVSQNPRHKITKRGQNVTFRCDPISEHNRLYWYRQTLGQGPEFLTYFQNEAQLEKSRLLSDRFSAERPKGSFSTLEIQRTEQGDSAMYLCASSLSTGELFFGEGSRLTVL.

The chain links TRBV19 to TRBJ2-3, with 11 bases identical to TRBD2. The CDR3 contains 18 residues. Germline values: CDR1 LNHDA, CDR2 SQIVND (reference sequence). V was pared by 2 bases and J by 5 bases, with 12 bases of the junction left unmatched. CDR3 in amino acids: CASSIMASGGLSRDTQYF. The CDR3 DNA is TGTGCCAGTAGTATAATGGCTAGCGGGGGGCTCTCGAGAGATACGCAGTATTTT.

This rearrangement joins TRBV6-6 to TRBJ2-1; 9 bases line up with TRBD2. With 6 bases clipped from V and 4 bases from J, the junction kept 10 bases outside the gene matches. Germline assignment: CDR1 MNHNY and CDR2 SVGAGI (reference sequence). CDR3 size: 16 residues. Here the CDR3 DNA reads TGTGCCAGCAGCCCCCCGGGCACTAGCGGGTACAATGAGCAGTTCTTC. As protein: CASSPPGTSGYNEQFF.

V is TRBV30 and J is TRBJ1-2, with D uncertain. The ends were cut back, 0 bases at V and 4 bases at J, with 12 bases in the middle. This CDR3 has 14 residues. Per germline, CDR1 GTSNPN and CDR2 SVGIG (reference sequence). CDR3 DNA: TGTGCCTGGAGTGTCAGCCCATCGTCCTATGGCTACACCTTC. It yields the protein CAWSVSPSSYGYTF.

The rearrangement joins TRBV7-6 to TRBJ2-7; TRBD1 aligns across 10 bases. The CDR3 runs 15 residues. V lost 5 bases and J lost 4; bases outside the gene matches: 8. Per the germline V gene, CDR1 is SGHVS and CDR2 is FNYEAQ. The CDR3 bases are TGTGCCAGCAGCCAGGCCGGGACAGGGGCTTACGAGCAGTACTTC. It encodes CASSQAGTGAYEQYF.